This T cell receptor beta chain was obtained from a study of T cell changes during pregnancy in multiple sclerosis. Germline values: CDR1 SNHLY, CDR2 FYNNEI. This CDR3 region has 18 residues. V was pared by 6 bases and J by 0 bases, with 10 bases of the junction left unmatched. Profiling relied on immunoSEQ multiplex PCR, and the TCRdb table lists in-frame clones only, not all of them. The sample consists of under 55,000 clones, approximately 91% of them appearing once. This receptor was taken from a female donor with multiple sclerosis, enrolled in a pregnancy study. J is TRBJ1-5 and V is TRBV2; 11 nucleotides agree with TRBD1. The sequenced sample was PBMCs (not recorded whether the cells were cultured). The CDR3 sequence is CASRQPRTGGDSNQPQHF. CDR3 DNA: TGTGCCAGCAGGCAACCCCGGACAGGGGGCGATAGCAATCAGCCCCAGCATTTT.